This T cell receptor beta chain emerged from a study of blood T cell repertoires in COVID-19. Across the study: The United States, Italy and Spain supplied acute and convalescent COVID-19 samples. In each case, the material was cDNA or gDNA derived from T cells, B-cell-depleted T cells, or PBMCs.

The V gene lost 5 bases and the J gene lost 0 bases, with 13 bases spanning the gap. The germline CDR1 and CDR2 sequences are SQVTM and ANQGSEA. The CDR3 consists of 14 residues. The protocol was immunoSEQ multiplex PCR, while the TCRdb copy is restricted to in-frame clones and leaves out a portion. The sample contains 150,000 to 200,000 clones, 80% of which appear only once. Each participant's cohort was designated according to participant-reported clinical history. The TCR comes from a man in his sixties who had been exposed to COVID-19. Material: PBMCs or T cells enriched from blood (not recorded which). The chain combines TRBV29-1 with TRBJ1-1, with a tentative D call TRBD1 (6 bases). CDR3 bases: TGCAGCGTTTCTCGGACAGTCATGAACACTGAAGCTTTCTTT. This sequence encodes CSVSRTVMNTEAFF. Using reference TRBV29-1 and TRBJ1-1 for the parts outside the CDR3, the full variable domain is SAVISQKPSRDICQRGTSLTIQCQVDSQVTMMFWYRQQPGQSLTLIATANQGSEATYESGFVIDKFPISRPNLTFSTLTVSNMSPEDSSIYLCSVSRTVMNTEAFFGQGTRLTVV.